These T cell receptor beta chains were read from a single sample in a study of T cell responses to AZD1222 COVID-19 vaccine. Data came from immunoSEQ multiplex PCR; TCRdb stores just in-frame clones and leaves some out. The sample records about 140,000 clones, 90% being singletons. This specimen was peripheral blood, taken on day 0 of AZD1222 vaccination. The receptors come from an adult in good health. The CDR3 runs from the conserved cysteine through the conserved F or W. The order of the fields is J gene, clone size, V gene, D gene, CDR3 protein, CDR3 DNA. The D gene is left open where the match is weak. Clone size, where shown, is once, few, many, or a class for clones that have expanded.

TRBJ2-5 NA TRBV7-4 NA CASSRRLRPDSGEQETQYF TGTGCCAGCAGCCGACGCTTACGTCCGGACTCCGGGGAGCAAGAGACCCAGTACTTC
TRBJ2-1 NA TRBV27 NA CASSPPSGDGLFF TGTGCCAGCAGCCCGCCGTCGGGGGATGGTCTGTTCTTC
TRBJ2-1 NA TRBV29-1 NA CSGRGGAHKNNEQFF TGCAGCGGACGGGGCGGGGCCCATAAAAACAATGAGCAGTTCTTC
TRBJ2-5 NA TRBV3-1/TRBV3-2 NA CASSQDIAAYQETQYF TGTGCCAGCAGCCAAGATATTGCCGCGTACCAAGAGACCCAGTACTTC
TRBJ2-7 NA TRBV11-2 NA CASSLNRLEQYF TGTGCCAGCAGCTTAAACCGGTTAGAGCAGTACTTC
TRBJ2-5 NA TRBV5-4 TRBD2 CASSQSGGAKTQYF TGTGCCAGCAGCCAATCCGGGGGGGCGAAGACCCAGTACTTC
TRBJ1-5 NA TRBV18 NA CASSSRGGDQPQHF TGTGCCAGCTCATCTCGAGGGGGGGATCAGCCCCAGCATTTT
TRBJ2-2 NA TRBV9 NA CASSVEGGPTGELFF TGTGCCAGCAGCGTAGAAGGAGGGCCGACGGGGGAGCTGTTTTTT
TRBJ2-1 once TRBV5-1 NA CASSSHGGGRRDEQFF TGCGCCAGCAGCTCCCACGGAGGGGGTCGGCGAGATGAGCAGTTCTTC
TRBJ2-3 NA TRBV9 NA CTSSVATVGQVVADTQYF TGTACCAGCAGCGTAGCCACGGTGGGCCAGGTCGTCGCAGATACGCAGTATTTT
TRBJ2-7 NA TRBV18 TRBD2 CASSPLGPNSGSISYEQYF TGTGCCAGCTCACCGCTAGGTCCCAATAGCGGGAGTATATCCTACGAGCAGTACTTC
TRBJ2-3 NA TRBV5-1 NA CASSLEAGRDTQYF TGCGCCAGCAGCTTGGAGGCAGGGCGAGATACGCAGTATTTT
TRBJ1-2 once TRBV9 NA CASSARGGGYTF TGTGCCAGCAGCGCCAGGGGTGGGGGCTACACCTTC
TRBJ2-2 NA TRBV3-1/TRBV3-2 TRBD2 CASSRKREGLNGELFF TGTGCCAGCAGCCGGAAGCGGGAGGGCCTAAACGGGGAGCTGTTTTTT
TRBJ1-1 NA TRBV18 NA CASSPSGGPEAFF TGTGCCAGCTCACCAAGTGGGGGCCCTGAAGCTTTCTTT
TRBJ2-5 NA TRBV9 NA CASSVGGRKETQYF TGTGCCAGCAGCGTAGGGGGACGAAAAGAGACCCAGTACTTC
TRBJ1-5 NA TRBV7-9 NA CASSWFTGKSNQPQHF TGTGCCAGCAGCTGGTTCACAGGGAAGAGCAATCAGCCCCAGCATTTT